This T cell receptor (beta chain) was obtained from a study of blood T cell repertoires in COVID-19. Enrollees, 18 to 89 years old, lived in 24 US areas. Membership in each cohort depended on participant-reported clinical history. Two negative PCRs, clearance, or symptom resolution had been documented for recovered Cohort 3 donors. Repertoires were generated with immunoSEQ multiplex PCR, while TCRdb's copy carries only in-frame clones and drops some. This sample yields 200,000 to 250,000 clones, of which 84% are seen a single time; about 7% belongs to the top ten. The TCR sequence derives from a middle-aged woman who had recovered from COVID-19. Sequencing input: PBMCs or T cells enriched from blood (not recorded which).

The CDR3 DNA reads TGTGCCAGTAGTCCCGGACAGGGGGCTTGGAGCACTGAAGCTTTCTTT. Its protein product is CASSPGQGAWSTEAFF. The chain employs TRBV19 and TRBJ1-1; 11 bases line up with TRBD1. The CDR3 is made up of 16 amino acids. V gave up 5 bases and J gave up 4 bases; unmatched junction bases: 9. Germline lookup yields CDR1 LNHDA and CDR2 SQIVND (reference sequence).